The 26 T cell receptor beta chains reported below all come from one sample, sequenced in a study of T-cell reconstitution after alpha-beta-depleted transplantation in children. Unique molecular identifiers were used in preparing the TCRbeta library. TCRdb used MiXCR to reprocess the PCR reads, holding one entry per CDR3 protein. The sample carries 90,000 to 100,000 distinct CDR3 sequences, about 22% recorded once. This sample comprised PBMCs, obtained before TCRalphabeta/CD19-depleted stem cell transplant. These receptors were taken from a boy aged 2-9 years with acute lymphoblastic leukemia, due to receive a stem cell transplant.

This clonotype rates as medium-sized (0.01 to 0.1%). The J gene is TRBJ2-1, the V gene TRBV9, with D possibly matching TRBD2 (5 bases). The germline V gene has CDR1 SGDLS and CDR2 YYNGEE. This CDR3 spans 12 amino acids. V was trimmed by 4 bases and J by 9 bases, leaving 11 bases between them. CDR3 sequence reads: CASSPGGFEQFF. CDR3 in DNA: TGTGCCAGCAGCCCAGGAGGATTTGAGCAGTTCTTC.

This clonotype was recorded a few times. The chain uses TRBV3-1 and TRBJ2-7; D perhaps matches TRBD2 (6 bases). The V and J ends lost 4 bases and 5 bases respectively, with 18 bases between them. The CDR3 has 15 amino acids. Germline values: CDR1 LGHDT, CDR2 YNNKEL (reference sequence). The CDR3 loop reads CASSPLGGAVNEQYF. CDR3 in DNA: TGTGCCAGCAGCCCACTCGGAGGGGCCGTCAACGAGCAGTACTTC.

There are a few counts of this clonotype. This rearrangement joins TRBV11-2 to TRBJ1-2, with 7 bases identical to TRBD1. The CDR3 length is 15 residues. The germline V gene has CDR1 SGHAT and CDR2 FQNNGV. The V and J ends lost 5 bases and 2 bases, in that order; junction bases with no gene match: 8. CDR3 in DNA: TGTGCCAGCAGCCTACAGGGGCACCCCAACTATGGCTACACCTTC. This translates into CASSLQGHPNYGYTF.

The V gene is TRBV20-1, the J gene TRBJ1-5; D is unresolved. This CDR3 comprises 14 residues. V was trimmed by 6 bases and J by 5 bases, leaving 17 bases between them. In germline, CDR1 is DFQATT, CDR2 SNEGSKA (reference sequence). The DNA for the CDR3 is TGCAGTGCACTAGAAGTATGGGTGGATCAGCCCCAGCATTTT. This gives the protein CSALEVWVDQPQHF.

By share, this clonotype counts as medium-sized. The J gene is TRBJ2-2, the V gene TRBV7-9; D is undetermined. This CDR3 is built from 13 residues. V was clipped by 1 base and J by 5 bases, with 5 bases between them. Looked up from germline, CDR1 is SEHNR and CDR2 is FQNEAQ (reference sequence). The DNA of the CDR3 is TGTGCCAGCAGCTTAGACCAAACCGGGGAGCTGTTTTTT. It yields the protein CASSLDQTGELFF.

This chain links TRBV5-1 with TRBJ2-7; D unresolved. The V end was cut by 0 bases, the J end by 3 bases, with 10 bases between. Germline values: CDR1 SGHRS, CDR2 YFSETQ. The CDR3 is 14 amino acids. The CDR3 DNA is TGCGCCAGCAGCTTGGATGCCGGGCGCTACGAGCAGTACTTC. Its translation: CASSLDAGRYEQYF.

The chain couples TRBV2 to TRBJ2-7; 7 nucleotides agree with TRBD1. The ends lost 8 bases at V and 0 bases at J; junction bases unmatched: 7. Germline V gene data show CDR1 as SNHLY and CDR2 as FYNNEI. The CDR3 has 14 amino acids. CDR3 protein: CASGRDRGSYEQYF. The CDR3 DNA reads TGTGCCAGCGGCCGGGACAGAGGCTCCTACGAGCAGTACTTC.

Only a few counts were recorded for this clonotype. This chain joins TRBV24-1 and TRBJ2-3, with D tentatively TRBD2 (7 bases). Germline V gene sequence: CDR1 KGHDR, CDR2 SFDVKD. This CDR3 region has 15 residues. Trimming took off 4 bases at V and 5 bases at J, with 15 bases between the two ends. As DNA, the CDR3 is TGTGCCACCAGTGAGGCGGGAGAGGGGGGAGATACGCAGTATTTT. Protein sequence: CATSEAGEGGDTQYF.

This clonotype has at least ten counts. The chain employs TRBV4-2 and TRBJ2-5; 9 nucleotides line up with TRBD2. This CDR3 contains 16 residues. Germline trimming cut 1 base from V and 2 bases from J; bases unmatched to any gene: 5. Germline-derived CDR1 and CDR2 are LGHNA and YNFKEQ. This CDR3 is CASSQGLAEGQETQYF. DNA for the CDR3: TGTGCCAGCAGCCAAGGACTAGCGGAGGGGCAAGAGACCCAGTACTTC.

This chain links TRBV5-5 with TRBJ1-5; TRBD1 matches 8 bases. Germline V gene sequence: CDR1 SGHKS, CDR2 YYEKEE (reference sequence). CDR3 length: 15 residues. Trimming at V came to 4 bases and at J to 4 bases, leaving 7 bases not matched to a gene. CDR3 protein: CASSLAGGLNQPQHF. In DNA, the CDR3 is TGTGCCAGCAGCCTAGCAGGGGGCCTTAATCAGCCCCAGCATTTT.

The chain carries TRBV20-1 and TRBJ2-1; unclear D gene. The length of the CDR3 is 13 residues. Germline CDR1 is DFQATT and CDR2 is SNEGSKA (reference sequence). V shed 1 base and J shed 12 bases, with 16 bases lying between them. The CDR3 loop is CSARASTVKGQFF. The CDR3 coding sequence is TGCAGTGCTAGAGCCTCGACGGTCAAAGGGCAGTTCTTC.

Only a few counts were recorded for this clonotype. J is TRBJ2-5 and V is TRBV28, with TRBD2 matching 11 bases. After removal of 7 bases from V and 5 bases from J, the junction contained 12 bases not matched to a gene. The CDR3 covers 16 residues. Germline assignment: CDR1 MDHEN and CDR2 SYDVKM. The CDR3 here is CASKIRGTSGAETQYF. The DNA of the CDR3 is TGTGCCAGCAAGATCCGAGGGACTAGCGGAGCGGAGACCCAGTACTTC.

The sample holds many counts of this clonotype. This chain links TRBV5-1 with TRBJ1-2, with D hard to call. V shed 0 bases and J shed 2 bases, with 5 bases lying between them. The CDR3 has 13 residues. CDR1 SGHRS and CDR2 YFSETQ come from the germline V gene. The CDR3 nucleotides read TGCGCCAGCAGCTTGGGGGAAAACTATGGCTACACCTTC. Protein product: CASSLGENYGYTF.

V usage is TRBV5-5 and J usage is TRBJ2-1; 7 positions agree with TRBD1. This CDR3 region has 14 residues. The germline gives CDR1 SGHKS, CDR2 YYEKEE (reference sequence). J lost 4 bases, V lost 5 bases, and 6 bases had no gene match. The CDR3 region has the DNA TGTGCCAGCAGACACTGGGACAGTTACAATGAGCAGTTCTTC. Protein sequence: CASRHWDSYNEQFF.

The sample holds one count of this clonotype. This chain joins TRBV20-1 and TRBJ2-5; tentatively, D is TRBD2 (5 bases). The length of the CDR3 is 13 residues. Germline V CDR1 and CDR2: DFQATT, SNEGSKA (reference sequence). Between the trimmed V and J ends, which lost 6 bases and 2 bases, there was a span of 13 bases. CDR3 sequence reads: CSAKRALQETQYF. Here the CDR3 DNA reads TGCAGTGCAAAGAGGGCACTACAAGAGACCCAGTACTTC.

This rearrangement joins TRBV28 to TRBJ2-5; TRBD2 matches 7 bases. The CDR3 is 14 amino acids. In germline, CDR1 is MDHEN, CDR2 SYDVKM. The ends lost 6 bases at V and 3 bases at J; junction bases unmatched: 7. This chain's CDR3 is CASSSGTGEETQYF. Here the CDR3 DNA reads TGTGCCAGCAGCAGCGGGACGGGAGAAGAGACCCAGTACTTC.

Concerning this clonotype itself: Given a much more abundant clone one base away, this may be a read error. V gene TRBV12-3 or TRBV12-4 combines with J gene TRBJ2-7, with D maybe TRBD1 (6 bases). The CDR3 is 13 residues long. The CDR3 DNA reads as TGTGCCAGCACCTCGACAGGTTCCTGCGAGCAGTACTTC. It codes for CASTSTGSCEQYF.

This clonotype was detected ten times or more. The chain carries TRBV10-1 and TRBJ2-1, with 8 bases identical to TRBD1. Trimming removed 5 bases from V and 9 bases from J; junction bases left unmatched: 3. CDR1 and CDR2 from the germline V gene are WNHNN and SYGVQD (reference sequence). The CDR3 totals 12 residues. CDR3 DNA sequence: TGCGCCAGCAGTCCAGGGGGCCGTGAGCAGTTCTTC. Its protein product is CASSPGGREQFF.

This clonotype was counted ten times or more. The chain recombines TRBV28 with TRBJ2-7, with D maybe TRBD2 (6 bases). Trimming took 2 bases from V and 2 from J, leaving 7 bases between them. The CDR3 is 13 residues long. The germline V gene encodes CDR1 MDHEN and CDR2 SYDVKM. The CDR3, as DNA: TGTGCCAGCAGTTTAGCGGGAACCTACGAGCAGTACTTC. As protein: CASSLAGTYEQYF.

This clonotype was recorded many times. V is TRBV7-2 and J is TRBJ2-1, with 12 bases fitting TRBD2. Germline V lookup: CDR1 SGHTA, CDR2 FQGNSA. With 1 base clipped from V and 2 bases from J, the junction kept 0 bases outside the gene matches. The CDR3 sequence is 16 residues long. CDR3 DNA: TGTGCCAGCAGCTTAGGGACTAGCGGGGCCTACAATGAGCAGTTCTTC. Encoded protein: CASSLGTSGAYNEQFF.

This chain connects TRBV18 to TRBJ2-1; D may be TRBD2 (6 bases). Deletions cut 8 bases from V and 9 bases from J, with 11 bases between. Germline V CDR1 and CDR2: KGHSH, LQKENI. The CDR3 runs to 11 residues. CDR3 DNA: TGTGCCAGCCGCTCCGGGGGTGAGCAGTTCTTC. Translation gives CASRSGGEQFF.

The chain has TRBV27 and TRBJ2-1; TRBD2 might be the D (5 bases). Germline values: CDR1 MNHEY, CDR2 SMNVEV (reference sequence). The CDR3 length is 16 residues. V dropped 9 bases and J dropped 4 bases, with 22 bases sitting between them. CDR3 DNA sequence: TGTGCCAGTGACTCGAGAACTAGTCCCCCTTACAATGAGCAGTTCTTC. This translates into CASDSRTSPPYNEQFF.

The J gene is TRBJ2-2, the V gene TRBV28; unclear D gene. The germline CDR1 and CDR2 sequences are MDHEN and SYDVKM. This CDR3 region has 14 residues. The V and J ends lost 4 bases and 5 bases respectively, with 11 bases between them. This chain's CDR3 is CASSWAGGTGELFF. Here the CDR3 DNA reads TGTGCCAGCAGTTGGGCAGGTGGGACCGGGGAGCTGTTTTTT.

The genes are TRBV28 and TRBJ1-1; the D is unclear. The V end was cut by 7 bases, the J end by 2 bases, with 17 bases between. The CDR3 spans 15 residues. Germline values: CDR1 MDHEN, CDR2 SYDVKM. The CDR3 bases are TGTGCCAGCACTCGCCCGGCGGGGATAAACACTGAAGCTTTCTTT. Its translation: CASTRPAGINTEAFF. The complete variable domain, with remaining parts taken from reference TRBV28 and TRBJ1-1, reads DVKVTQSSRYLVKRTGEKVFLECVQDMDHENMFWYRQDPGLGLRLIYFSYDVKMKEKGDIPEGYSVSREKKERFSLILESASTNQTSMYLCASTRPAGINTEAFFGQGTRLTVV.

This clonotype was observed a few times. The chain couples TRBV9 to TRBJ2-1; no definite D call. This CDR3 region has 16 residues. The ends were cut back, 0 bases at V and 0 bases at J, with 10 bases in the middle. Germline V gives CDR1 SGDLS, CDR2 YYNGEE. CDR3 DNA sequence: TGTGCCAGCAGCGTAGAGAATCCCACCTCCTACAATGAGCAGTTCTTC. Encoded protein: CASSVENPTSYNEQFF.

V is TRBV4-2 and J is TRBJ2-2; D not certain. V lost 0 bases, J lost 1 base, and 6 bases lay in between. The CDR3 consists of 15 residues. Germline V gene lookup returns CDR1 LGHNA and CDR2 YNFKEQ. CDR3 nucleotide sequence: TGTGCCAGCAGCCAAGAGGCAGAGAACACCGGGGAGCTGTTTTTT. Its translation: CASSQEAENTGELFF.